These 30 T cell receptor beta chains were all obtained from the same sample, sequenced in a study of vaccination effects on CD4 cells after COVID-19. Expansion with viral peptide pools was applied to antigen-specific CD4+ T cells by the ViraFEST assay prior to sequencing. Subsequent to a culture period of more than 8 days, CD4+ T cells were isolated. People in the vaccine group had not been infected with SARS-CoV-2 before, and their nucleocapsid antibodies were negative. Using immunoSEQ multiplex PCR, the repertoire was profiled, and TCRdb retains in-frame clones only, with some absent. This table holds about 52,000 clones, approximately 75% found once. Their antigens remain unidentified. The sequencing here drew on CD4+ T cells from PBMCs cultured with HCoV-OC43 spike peptides, taken before COVID-19 vaccination. As to subset: HCoV-OC43 spike overlapping peptide pool stimulation. These TCRs come from a human donor who received a COVID-19 vaccine.

V usage is TRBV29-1 and J usage is TRBJ1-2, with 10 bases matching TRBD1. Germline trimming cut 5 bases from V and 7 bases from J; bases unmatched to any gene: 4. Per the germline V gene, CDR1 is SQVTM and CDR2 is ANQGSEA. The CDR3 spans 12 residues. The CDR3 bases are TGCAGCGTTCTTGGACAGGGGGGTGGCTACACCTTC. It is translated as CSVLGQGGGYTF. Supplemented by reference TRBV29-1 and TRBJ1-2, the full variable domain reads SAVISQKPSRDICQRGTSLTIQCQVDSQVTMMFWYRQQPGQSLTLIATANQGSEATYESGFVIDKFPISRPNLTFSTLTVSNMSPEDSSIYLCSVLGQGGGYTFGSGTRLTVV.

This clone appeared a single time. J is TRBJ2-7 and V is TRBV5-5; 8 nucleotides align to TRBD1. The CDR3 is made up of 15 amino acids. Trimming cost V 4 bases and J 3 bases; bases outside gene matches: 9. Germline CDR1 and CDR2: SGHKS and YYEKEE (reference sequence). The CDR3 nucleotides are TGTGCCAGCAGCCCCCCCGGACAGGGAGTCTACGAGCAGTACGTC. This encodes CASSPPGQGVYEQYV.

The CDR3 protein is CASSDTPQALGGYTF. CDR3 coding DNA: TGTGCCAGCAGTGACACTCCCCAGGCCCTGGGGGGCTACACCTTC. The rearrangement joins TRBV6-4 to TRBJ1-2; D remains ambiguous. The CDR3 runs to 15 residues. CDR1 is MRHNA and CDR2 is SNTAGT in the germline V gene. V shed 2 bases and J shed 8 bases, with 18 bases lying between them.

The chain is built from TRBV14 and TRBJ2-1; D call uncertain. The CDR3 is 14 amino acids. CDR1 is SGHDN, CDR2 FVKESK, per germline. V gave up 2 bases and J gave up 0 bases, with 5 bases separating them. In nucleotides, the CDR3 is TGTGCCAGCAGCCAACTCCCCTCCTACAATGAGCAGTTCTTC. It codes for CASSQLPSYNEQFF.

The rearrangement joins TRBV3-1 (or the pseudogene TRBV3-2) to TRBJ2-7; 15 bases fit TRBD2. Germline CDR1 LGHDT, CDR2 YNNKEL (reference sequence). CDR3 size: 19 residues. After removal of 0 bases from V and 4 bases from J, the junction contained 10 bases not matched to a gene. The CDR3 here is CASSQDPTGTSGGTYEQYV. The CDR3 nucleotides are TGTGCCAGCAGCCAAGATCCAACCGGGACTAGCGGGGGGACTTACGAGCAGTACGTC.

This clone occurred once. The chain carries TRBV7-9 and TRBJ2-3, with D hard to call. This CDR3 comprises 13 residues. CDR1 and CDR2 from the germline V gene are SEHNR and FQNEAQ (reference sequence). Deletions cut 3 bases from V and 6 bases from J, with 10 bases between. The CDR3, as DNA: TGTGCCAGCAGCTTGGGCGACACTGATACGCAGTATTTT. This translates into CASSLGDTDTQYF.

The chain couples TRBV18 to TRBJ2-1; a possible D gene is TRBD1 (5 bases). Trimming removed 4 bases from V and 9 bases from J, with 13 bases in between. The germline gives CDR1 KGHSH, CDR2 LQKENI. The CDR3 totals 13 residues. The CDR3 DNA reads TGTGCCAGCTCACGGGGCTTACAGGCTGAGCAGTTCTTC. Amino acids: CASSRGLQAEQFF.

The gene calls are TRBV5-1 and TRBJ2-1; the D gene is possibly TRBD2 (6 bases). The V end lost 3 bases, the J end lost 6 bases, and 16 bases lay between the germline ends. This CDR3 is 15 amino acids long. In germline, CDR1 is SGHRS, CDR2 YFSETQ. The CDR3 nucleotides read TGCGCCAGCAGCTCTGGAGGTCGGGAGAGCAATGAGCAGTTCTTC. It encodes CASSSGGRESNEQFF.

This clone has only one observation. The chain is built from TRBV6-1 and TRBJ1-6; no clear D gene. The CDR3 has 16 amino acids. V lost 2 bases and J lost 0, with 8 bases in between. Germline CDR1 reads MNHNS; CDR2 reads SASEGT. CDR3 in DNA: TGTGCCAGCAGTGAACAGTTCGTCTCCTATAATTCACCCCTCCACTTT. It encodes CASSEQFVSYNSPLHF.

The chain links TRBV25-1 to TRBJ2-5, with 9 bases that match TRBD2. The germline gives CDR1 MGHDK, CDR2 SYGVNS. J gave up 5 bases and V 8 bases, and 9 bases lay outside the gene matches. The CDR3 is 14 amino acids. CDR3 loop: CASAPGLAVETQYF. The CDR3 DNA reads as TGTGCCAGCGCACCGGGACTAGCAGTGGAGACCCAGTACTTC.

The chain recombines TRBV10-1 with TRBJ2-3; 13 bases are shared with TRBD2. This CDR3 has 16 residues. Germline V CDR1 and CDR2: WNHNN, SYGVQD (reference sequence). With 3 bases clipped from V and 2 bases from J, the junction kept 2 bases outside the gene matches. The DNA for the CDR3 is TGCGCCAGCAGTGAAGGACTAGCGGGGGTCACAGATACGCAGTATTTT. Translated: CASSEGLAGVTDTQYF.

The chain recombines TRBV5-4 with TRBJ1-3; D is perhaps TRBD1 (6 bases). This CDR3 region has 15 residues. Trimming pared 4 bases from V and 3 bases from J, leaving 14 bases between. Germline CDR1 reads SGHNT; CDR2 reads YYREEE (reference sequence). CDR3 sequence reads: CASSQATGYGNTIYF. DNA of the CDR3: TGTGCCAGCAGCCAAGCGACAGGATATGGAAACACCATATATTTT.

This clone has only one observation. The chain employs TRBV9 and TRBJ1-2; D ambiguous. The V and J ends lost 0 bases and 1 base respectively, with 7 bases between them. CDR1 and CDR2 from the germline V gene are SGDLS and YYNGEE. This CDR3 is built from 14 residues. CDR3 residues: CASSVATVNYGYTF. CDR3 bases: TGTGCCAGCAGCGTAGCAACAGTTAACTATGGCTACACCTTC.

This clone occurred a few times. The chain carries TRBV7-8 and TRBJ1-6, with 8 positions matching TRBD1. Germline values: CDR1 SGHVS, CDR2 FQNEAQ. The CDR3 spans 15 residues. The junction had 10 bases not matched to a gene; V was cut back by 6 bases and J by 9 bases. In DNA form, the CDR3 reads TGTGCCAGCAGACTTAACCAGGGGGCATCTTCACCCCTCCACTTT. Its protein is CASRLNQGASSPLHF.

V and J are TRBV2 and TRBJ2-1, with D unclear. The V end was cut by 2 bases, the J end by 12 bases, with 8 bases between. The CDR3 sequence is 11 residues long. CDR1 SNHLY and CDR2 FYNNEI come from the germline V gene. As DNA, the CDR3 is TGTGCCAGCAGTGAATCCTTTGGGCAGTTCTTC. Its translation is CASSESFGQFF.

The chain links TRBV27 to TRBJ1-6; D ambiguous. V lost 3 bases to trimming and J lost 10 bases, with 7 bases between them. CDR1 is MNHEY and CDR2 is SMNVEV in the germline V gene (reference sequence). The CDR3 covers 12 residues. Here the CDR3 DNA reads TGTGCCAGCAGTTTCCTTTTCTCACCCCTCCACTTT. Protein product: CASSFLFSPLHF.

The V call is TRBV3-1 (or the pseudogene TRBV3-2), the J call TRBJ2-1; TRBD1 matches at 7 bases. V lost 3 bases, J lost 8 bases, and 1 base stayed unmatched. CDR1 is LGHDT and CDR2 is YNNKEL in the germline V gene (reference sequence). This CDR3 spans 12 amino acids. The CDR3 sequence: CASSHTGDEQFF. The CDR3 bases are TGTGCCAGCAGCCACACAGGGGATGAGCAGTTCTTC.

The V and J genes are TRBV6-5 and TRBJ1-2; 8 positions agree with TRBD1. CDR3 length: 13 amino acids. The V gene end was trimmed by 5 bases and the J gene end by 10 bases; junction bases not matched to a gene: 9. The germline CDR1 and CDR2 sequences are MNHEY and SVGAGI. This chain's CDR3 is CASSRTGTGDYTF. CDR3 DNA sequence: TGTGCCAGCAGTCGAACCGGGACAGGCGACTACACCTTC.

This clone occurred a few times. The chain joins TRBV6-2 or TRBV6-3 to TRBJ2-7; possible D gene TRBD2, 5 bases. Germline V lookup: CDR1 MNHEY, CDR2 SVGEGT. The V gene lost 6 bases and the J gene lost 1 base, with 10 bases spanning the gap. CDR3 length: 13 amino acids. The CDR3 protein is CASSSGGSYEQYV. Written as DNA, the CDR3 is TGTGCCAGCAGCAGTGGAGGATCCTACGAGCAGTACGTC.

The gene calls are TRBV9 and TRBJ1-5; D unresolved. With 2 bases removed from V and 10 bases from J, the gap between germline ends came to 13 bases. Germline values: CDR1 SGDLS, CDR2 YYNGEE. The CDR3 is made up of 13 amino acids. This CDR3 is CASSVTEAGPQHF. CDR3 bases: TGTGCCAGCAGCGTGACCGAAGCCGGACCCCAGCATTTT.

The chain joins TRBV9 to TRBJ1-6; possibly TRBD1 for D (5 bases). This CDR3 region has 14 residues. Trimming pared 0 bases from V and 5 bases from J, leaving 6 bases between. CDR1 is SGDLS and CDR2 is YYNGEE in the germline V gene. DNA of the CDR3: TGTGCCAGCAGCGTAGGCAGGGATAATTCACCCCTCCACTTT. Translation: CASSVGRDNSPLHF.

The rearrangement links TRBV6-5 to TRBJ1-2; 7 positions agree with TRBD1. From germline, CDR1 is MNHEY and CDR2 SVGAGI. CDR3 size: 15 residues. Unmatched junction bases numbered 10, after V lost 5 bases and J lost 4 bases. CDR3 in DNA: TGTGCCAGCAGTCATGACAGGGCCCGGGGCTATGGCTACACCTTC. It specifies CASSHDRARGYGYTF.

For the CDR3, the DNA is TGTGCCAGCAGCGTTCAGGGAGAGGCCTACAATGAGCAGTTCTTC. This translates into CASSVQGEAYNEQFF. This chain uses TRBV9 with TRBJ2-1; D is possibly TRBD1 or TRBD2 (5 bases each). V lost 2 bases, J lost 2 bases, and 11 bases lay in between. CDR1 and CDR2 (germline): SGDLS, YYNGEE. The length of the CDR3 is 15 residues.

This sequence joins TRBV6-5 and TRBJ1-1; the match to TRBD1 covers 8 bases. This CDR3 spans 15 amino acids. Losses at the gene ends were 4 bases for V and 5 bases for J; bases not matched to a gene: 9. Per the germline V gene, CDR1 is MNHEY and CDR2 is SVGAGI. Here the CDR3 DNA reads TGTGCCAGCAGTTTCCAGGACAGGGAGAAGACTGAAGCTTTCTTT. Translating it yields CASSFQDREKTEAFF.

This clone was seen a few times. V and J are TRBV15 and TRBJ1-5, with TRBD1 as a possible D gene (6 bases). Trimming took off 5 bases at V and 7 bases at J, with 21 bases between the two ends. This CDR3 has 16 residues. The germline gives CDR1 LNHNV, CDR2 YYDKDF (reference sequence). The CDR3 reads CATSLGRIGGGQPQHF. The DNA of the CDR3 is TGTGCCACCAGCCTTGGGAGGATAGGGGGAGGGCAGCCCCAGCATTTT.

The J gene is TRBJ2-1, the V gene TRBV6-4, with 7 bases identical to TRBD1. CDR1 and CDR2 (germline): MRHNA, SNTAGT. Trimming at V came to 8 bases and at J to 3 bases, leaving 4 bases not matched to a gene. The length of the CDR3 is 13 residues. The CDR3 loop reads CASGRDSYNEQFF. The CDR3 DNA follows: TGTGCCAGCGGTCGGGACAGCTACAATGAGCAGTTCTTC.

The chain is built from TRBV18 and TRBJ2-3; D might be TRBD1 or TRBD2, each matching 6 bases. CDR3 length: 13 residues. Germline lookup yields CDR1 KGHSH and CDR2 LQKENI. V lost 8 bases and J lost 5, with 14 bases in between. The CDR3 region has the DNA TGTGCCAGCCGAACGGGGGCTGGAGATACGCAGTATTTT. This translates into CASRTGAGDTQYF.

The rearrangement joins TRBV5-1 to TRBJ1-1; D may be TRBD1 (5 bases). The CDR3 contains 16 residues. Germline V CDR1 and CDR2: SGHRS, YFSETQ. Trimming stripped 0 bases from V and 1 base from J, with 13 bases between. The CDR3 region is CASSLGRSGQNTEAFF. The CDR3 DNA sequence: TGCGCCAGCAGCTTGGGCCGGAGCGGACAGAACACTGAAGCTTTCTTT.

The rearrangement links TRBV20-1 to TRBJ2-1; 13 bases align to TRBD2. The CDR3 runs to 19 residues. CDR1 is DFQATT, CDR2 SNEGSKA, per germline (reference sequence). V trimming: 3 bases; J trimming: 2 bases; junction bases outside the gene matches: 13. DNA of the CDR3: TGCAGTGCTAGTCCCACCACCGGACTAGCGGGGGTTCCCTACAATGAGCAGTTCTTC. Protein product: CSASPTTGLAGVPYNEQFF.

In its sample, this clone was seen once. CDR3 protein: CASSYSRQSGNTIYF. CDR3 sequence (DNA): TGTGCCAGCAGTTACTCCCGGCAGTCTGGAAACACCATATATTTT. The V gene is TRBV6-5, the J gene TRBJ1-3; no firm D call. The CDR3 spans 15 residues. The V end lost 0 bases, the J end lost 1 base, and 7 bases lay between the germline ends. Germline CDR1 and CDR2: MNHEY and SVGAGI.